A selection of T cell receptor beta chains follows, all from one sample in a study of metastatic and nonmetastatic thyroid tumors. TCRdb reprocessed the PCR reads using MiXCR. The table includes about 40,000 clones, about 16% detected once. Source material: blood. These receptors were collected from a female donor with papillary thyroid cancer or a benign thyroid nodule (not recorded which). Some clones in this sample may be carry-over from other donors' samples. Each CDR3 is given with its conserved first and last residue. The order of the fields is J gene, V gene, CDR3 protein.

J gene: TRBJ2-3
V gene: TRBV9
CDR3 protein: CASSAVAGSMTDTQYF

J gene: TRBJ2-4
V gene: TRBV28
CDR3 protein: CASSSPRGRNIQYF

J gene: TRBJ1-2
V gene: TRBV9
CDR3 protein: CASSGEMLNYGYTF

J gene: TRBJ2-6
V gene: TRBV6-1
CDR3 protein: CASSKVRVSGANVLTF

J gene: TRBJ1-5
V gene: TRBV6-1
CDR3 protein: CASSDTLLGFGNQPQHF

J gene: TRBJ1-2
V gene: TRBV5-1
CDR3 protein: CASSRIQGDGYTF

J gene: TRBJ1-1
V gene: TRBV2
CDR3 protein: CASILTTGSEAFF

J gene: TRBJ1-2
V gene: TRBV13
CDR3 protein: CASSHGGANYGYTF

J gene: TRBJ2-7
V gene: TRBV7-2
CDR3 protein: CASSSSRVLGEQYF

J gene: TRBJ2-1
V gene: TRBV9
CDR3 protein: CASSVVVAGEYNEQFF

J gene: TRBJ1-2
V gene: TRBV27
CDR3 protein: CANSFAGARGYTF

J gene: TRBJ2-5
V gene: TRBV15
CDR3 protein: CATSRGVGRAYQETQYF

J gene: TRBJ1-6
V gene: TRBV28
CDR3 protein: CVGSIWTHYNSPLHF

J gene: TRBJ2-1
V gene: TRBV19
CDR3 protein: CASSIALASPYNEQFF

J gene: TRBJ1-3
V gene: TRBV19
CDR3 protein: CASSNTGAGNTIYF

J gene: TRBJ1-1
V gene: TRBV6-1
CDR3 protein: CASRDDRRSEAFF

J gene: TRBJ2-7
V gene: TRBV30
CDR3 protein: CAWSQGRAYEQYF

J gene: TRBJ1-2
V gene: TRBV6-1
CDR3 protein: CASSPYRDRAKSYGYTF

J gene: TRBJ1-1
V gene: TRBV12-3/TRBV12-4
CDR3 protein: CASSSPGRWYTEAFF

J gene: TRBJ2-1
V gene: TRBV11-1
CDR3 protein: CASSSPRQGNNEQFF

J gene: TRBJ2-2
V gene: TRBV9
CDR3 protein: CASSVEGGTFYTGELFF

J gene: TRBJ2-7
V gene: TRBV20-1
CDR3 protein: CSAREGLATEQYF

J gene: TRBJ2-1
V gene: TRBV6-5
CDR3 protein: CASSYSKTAGGNEQFF

J gene: TRBJ2-7
V gene: TRBV12-3/TRBV12-4
CDR3 protein: CASRGLAVEQYF

J gene: TRBJ1-5
V gene: TRBV20-1
CDR3 protein: CSASSVMGWQPQHF

J gene: TRBJ2-5
V gene: TRBV10-3
CDR3 protein: CAISEGQPTQETQYF

J gene: TRBJ2-7
V gene: TRBV19
CDR3 protein: CASGAGTATYEQYF

J gene: TRBJ1-3
V gene: TRBV6-5
CDR3 protein: CASSYYKGGSGNTIYF

J gene: TRBJ2-7
V gene: TRBV4-3
CDR3 protein: CASSQDLGGMVYEQYF

J gene: TRBJ2-1
V gene: TRBV11-3
CDR3 protein: CASSLNGARSNEQFF

J gene: TRBJ2-2
V gene: TRBV6-1
CDR3 protein: CASNDWCRCDTGELFF

J gene: TRBJ1-6
V gene: TRBV9
CDR3 protein: CASSDQPLRDSPLHF

J gene: TRBJ2-6
V gene: TRBV12-3/TRBV12-4
CDR3 protein: CASNLWQGVGGANVLTF

J gene: TRBJ1-1
V gene: TRBV12-3/TRBV12-4
CDR3 protein: CASSSDSVRSMNTEAFF

J gene: TRBJ1-1
V gene: TRBV19
CDR3 protein: CASSNPPSSNTEAFF

J gene: TRBJ1-5
V gene: TRBV12-5
CDR3 protein: CASCLGTTECQPQHF

J gene: TRBJ1-1
V gene: TRBV12-3/TRBV12-4
CDR3 protein: CASSLVQGSEAFF

J gene: TRBJ1-2
V gene: TRBV5-1
CDR3 protein: CASSWTGGYGYTF

J gene: TRBJ1-4
V gene: TRBV9
CDR3 protein: CASSPQGAVEKLFF

J gene: TRBJ1-5
V gene: TRBV19
CDR3 protein: CASSIPRNQHQHF

J gene: TRBJ2-2
V gene: TRBV11-2
CDR3 protein: CASSLVSGVGSNTGELFF

J gene: TRBJ1-5
V gene: TRBV5-8
CDR3 protein: CASSFFQGNQPQHF

J gene: TRBJ1-1
V gene: TRBV18
CDR3 protein: CASSPGVRGRNTEAFF

J gene: TRBJ2-7
V gene: TRBV7-9
CDR3 protein: CASSYQGAYEQYF

J gene: TRBJ1-2
V gene: TRBV10-3
CDR3 protein: CAIRPGPNYGYTF

J gene: TRBJ2-2
V gene: TRBV6-1
CDR3 protein: CASTDAGGSGTGELFF

J gene: TRBJ1-2
V gene: TRBV30
CDR3 protein: CAWSVDSQLYGYTF

J gene: TRBJ2-5
V gene: TRBV28
CDR3 protein: CASLPGGQFGETQYF

J gene: TRBJ1-1
V gene: TRBV4-1
CDR3 protein: CASSGQWMNTEAFF